The next 32 T cell receptor beta chains were all read from a single sample in a study of cytomegalovirus exposure and HLA in healthy donors. The PCR used 60 Vbeta and 13 Jbeta primers. Using immunoSEQ multiplex PCR, the repertoire was profiled, and TCRdb retains in-frame clones only, with some absent. This table holds approximately 150,000 clones, roughly three quarters found once. The specimen sequenced was PBMCs. The receptors originated from a woman aged 40 to 50 in good health and CMV-seronegative.

The rearrangement joins TRBV5-8 to TRBJ2-3, with a tentative D call TRBD2 (7 bases). Deletions cut 4 bases from V and 2 bases from J, with 29 bases between. Per the germline V gene, CDR1 is SGHTS and CDR2 is YDEGEE. This CDR3 has 20 residues. The CDR3 loop is CASSTFRRGASGITTDTQYF. DNA of the CDR3: TGTGCCAGCAGCACCTTCCGAAGGGGGGCAAGCGGGATCACCACAGATACGCAGTATTTT.

This clone was recorded a few times. The V and J genes are TRBV11-2 and TRBJ1-2; D may be TRBD1 (6 bases). With 5 bases removed from V and 8 bases from J, the gap between germline ends came to 12 bases. Germline V gives CDR1 SGHAT, CDR2 FQNNGV. This CDR3 is 12 amino acids long. The CDR3 sequence is CASSPNREGYTF. CDR3 DNA: TGTGCCAGCAGCCCAAACAGGGAGGGCTACACCTTC.

J is TRBJ1-6 and V is TRBV14; TRBD1 agrees at 7 bases. Germline values: CDR1 SGHDN, CDR2 FVKESK. The CDR3 spans 17 residues. The J segment lost 0 bases and the V segment lost 3 bases, leaving 5 bases of the junction unmatched. The CDR3 loop reads CASSQRQGSSYNSPLHF. The CDR3 bases are TGTGCCAGCAGCCAGAGACAGGGAAGCTCCTATAATTCACCCCTCCACTTT.

The chain combines TRBV15 with TRBJ2-1, with 11 bases fitting TRBD2. CDR3 length equals 14 residues. CDR1 is LNHNV, CDR2 YYDKDF, per germline (reference sequence). V shed 3 bases and J 10 bases; nucleotides not matched to a gene: 5. CDR3 in amino acids: CATSRGTSGGEQFF. CDR3 bases: TGTGCCACCAGCAGGGGCACTAGCGGGGGCGAGCAGTTCTTC.

This clone was seen once. V usage is TRBV7-9 and J usage is TRBJ2-1, with 8 nucleotides matching TRBD2. V lost 2 bases and J lost 6; bases outside the gene matches: 3. Germline V CDR1 and CDR2: SEHNR, FQNEAQ (reference sequence). The CDR3 totals 14 residues. CDR3 bases: TGTGCCAGCAGCTTATCACTAGCGGTCAATGAGCAGTTCTTC. Its protein is CASSLSLAVNEQFF. Based on the CDR3 plus reference TRBV7-9 and TRBJ2-1, the full variable domain is DTGVSQNPRHKITKRGQNVTFRCDPISEHNRLYWYRQTLGQGPEFLTYFQNEAQLEKSRLLSDRFSAERPKGSFSTLEIQRTEQGDSAMYLCASSLSLAVNEQFFGPGTRLTVL.

CDR3 sequence: CAISNRDRDGGAFF. CDR3 sequence (DNA): TGTGCCATCAGTAACCGGGACAGGGACGGAGGAGCTTTCTTT. V usage is TRBV10-3 and J usage is TRBJ1-1; 9 bases map to TRBD1. Germline-derived CDR1 and CDR2 are ENHRY and SYGVKD. J was trimmed by 10 bases and V by 5 bases; bases with no gene match: 11. This CDR3 comprises 14 residues.

The rearrangement links TRBV5-1 to TRBJ1-5, with D unresolved. The length of the CDR3 is 15 residues. Germline lookup yields CDR1 SGHRS and CDR2 YFSETQ. V dropped 4 bases and J dropped 4 bases, with 15 bases sitting between them. The CDR3 reads CASSVGVVGNQPQHF. CDR3 sequence (DNA): TGCGCCAGCAGCGTCGGGGTCGTGGGAAATCAGCCCCAGCATTTT. The full variable domain, with the rest looked up from reference TRBV5-1 and TRBJ1-5, is KAGVTQTPRYLIKTRGQQVTLSCSPISGHRSVSWYQQTPGQGLQFLFEYFSETQRNKGNFPGRFSGRQFSNSRSEMNVSTLELGDSALYLCASSVGVVGNQPQHFGDGTRLSIL.

The chain combines TRBV7-9 with TRBJ2-7, with 8 nucleotides matching TRBD2. CDR3 length equals 18 residues. CDR1 is SEHNR and CDR2 is FQNEAQ in the germline V gene (reference sequence). J lost 3 bases, V lost 2 bases, and 15 bases had no gene match. CDR3 sequence (DNA): TGTGCCAGCAGCTTAACCGGGGGGGACTATCTCGGGGGCTACGAGCAGTACTTC. It specifies CASSLTGGDYLGGYEQYF.

The chain joins TRBV29-1 to TRBJ1-1; no firm D call. Germline CDR1 and CDR2: SQVTM and ANQGSEA. Trimming stripped 7 bases from V and 2 bases from J, with 17 bases between. CDR3 size: 14 residues. The DNA of the CDR3 is TGCAGCGCCACCCCGGACTTTGGCAACACTGAAGCTTTCTTT. Its translation is CSATPDFGNTEAFF.

V is TRBV15 and J is TRBJ2-5; D gene unclear. The germline gives CDR1 LNHNV, CDR2 YYDKDF (reference sequence). V lost 3 bases and J lost 5, with 10 bases in between. The length of the CDR3 is 13 residues. The CDR3 sequence: CATSRSVGETQYF. For the CDR3, the DNA is TGTGCCACCAGCAGGTCCGTCGGGGAGACCCAGTACTTC. The full variable domain, its missing parts supplied by reference TRBV15 and TRBJ2-5, is DAMVIQNPRYQVTQFGKPVTLSCSQTLNHNVMYWYQQKSSQAPKLLFHYYDKDFNNEADTPDNFQSRRPNTSFCFLDIRSPGLGDTAMYLCATSRSVGETQYFGPGTRLLVL.

The rearrangement uses TRBV7-3 and TRBJ1-2; the D gene is possibly TRBD1 (6 bases). CDR1 and CDR2 (germline): SGHTA, FQGTGA. Trimming left V 5 bases short and J 6 bases short, with 13 bases between. The CDR3 length is 13 residues. The DNA of the CDR3 is TGTGCCAGCAGCACACGGGGGGGCGATGGCTACACCTTC. Translated: CASSTRGGDGYTF.

This clone has a handful of counts. J is TRBJ1-2 and V is TRBV6-5; no definite D call. The V end was cut by 2 bases, the J end by 6 bases, with 10 bases between. In germline, CDR1 is MNHEY, CDR2 SVGAGI. The CDR3 is 13 residues long. This CDR3 is CASSYQTADGYTF. As DNA, the CDR3 is TGTGCCAGCAGTTACCAGACCGCGGATGGCTACACCTTC.

Points on this clone: This sample also contains other DNA sequences that code for the same CDR3. This chain links TRBV28 with TRBJ1-2; D gene uncertain. Germline V gives CDR1 MDHEN, CDR2 SYDVKM. The V gene lost 4 bases and the J gene lost 1 base, with 4 bases spanning the gap. The CDR3 has 12 amino acids. The CDR3 coding sequence is TGTGCCAGCAGTTCGGGTAACTATGGCTACACCTTC. Residues: CASSSGNYGYTF.

The chain recombines TRBV15 with TRBJ2-2, with D perhaps TRBD2 (6 bases). This CDR3 spans 15 amino acids. V was shortened by 8 bases and J by 5 bases, with 18 bases between the two germline ends. CDR1 and CDR2 from the germline V gene are LNHNV and YYDKDF (reference sequence). Here the CDR3 reads CATPRPGEGTGELFF. CDR3 bases: TGTGCCACCCCTCGGCCGGGGGAAGGAACCGGGGAGCTGTTTTTT.

The chain's CDR3 is CASSQELAPDTQYF. In nucleotides, the CDR3 is TGTGCCAGCAGCCAGGAACTAGCCCCAGATACGCAGTATTTT. The chain couples TRBV14 to TRBJ2-3; D is possibly TRBD2 (6 bases). The CDR3 extends over 14 amino acids. The V end lost 3 bases, the J end lost 4 bases, and 11 bases lay between the germline ends. CDR1 and CDR2 from the germline V gene are SGHDN and FVKESK.

J is TRBJ2-2 and V is TRBV14; a weak D match, TRBD2 (6 bases). The CDR3 is 17 amino acids. V dropped 0 bases and J dropped 5 bases, with 16 bases sitting between them. Germline-derived CDR1 and CDR2 are SGHDN and FVKESK. CDR3 protein: CASSQELLRRGTGELFF. The DNA of the CDR3 is TGTGCCAGCAGCCAAGAGCTGCTCCGGAGGGGAACCGGGGAGCTGTTTTTT.

For this clone: This same CDR3 is encoded by further DNA sequences in the sample. The V call is TRBV5-4, the J call TRBJ2-5, with a weak D call TRBD1 (5 bases). CDR1 SGHNT and CDR2 YYREEE come from the germline V gene (reference sequence). This CDR3 is built from 15 residues. Trimming pared 3 bases from V and 7 bases from J, leaving 19 bases between. The CDR3 DNA reads TGTGCCAGCAGCTCTAACCAAGGGGCCCAGGGGACCCAGTACTTC. Translation: CASSSNQGAQGTQYF.

The chain couples TRBV6-1 to TRBJ2-1, with 9 positions matching TRBD2. The V and J ends lost 7 bases and 0 bases, in that order; junction bases with no gene match: 4. The CDR3 covers 15 residues. CDR1 and CDR2 from the germline V gene are MNHNS and SASEGT. In DNA form, the CDR3 reads TGTGCCAGCATACGAGCGGGGGGCTCCTACAATGAGCAGTTCTTC. It translates to CASIRAGGSYNEQFF.

The chain links TRBV6-5 to TRBJ1-2, with 8 bases lining up with TRBD1. CDR1 is MNHEY and CDR2 is SVGAGI in the germline V gene. CDR3 size: 16 residues. J gave up 2 bases and V 1 base, and 6 bases lay outside the gene matches. CDR3 sequence (DNA): TGTGCCAGCAGTTACTTCCGACAGGGGACCAACTATGGCTACACCTTC. Translating it yields CASSYFRQGTNYGYTF.

This clone was seen more than once but under ten times. The chain is built from TRBV2 and TRBJ1-6; D unresolved. Germline CDR1 reads SNHLY; CDR2 reads FYNNEI. This CDR3 is 16 amino acids long. V lost 2 bases, J lost 9 bases, and 17 bases lay in between. CDR3 sequence (DNA): TGTGCCAGCAGTGAACCAGCGAAGACTGAGCGTTCACCCCTCCACTTT. It yields the protein CASSEPAKTERSPLHF.

V usage is TRBV10-3 and J usage is TRBJ2-1, with 9 bases that match TRBD2. The CDR3 extends over 14 amino acids. CDR1 is ENHRY, CDR2 SYGVKD, per germline. With V trimmed by 3 bases and J by 7 bases, 4 bases remained unmatched. In DNA, the CDR3 is TGTGCCATCAGTGATAGCGGGGGAACAAATGAGCAGTTCTTC. It translates to CAISDSGGTNEQFF.

In its sample, this clone was seen a few times. The V and J genes are TRBV21-1 and TRBJ2-7; no DNA check was done on the table's D call, TRBD1. TRBV21-1 corresponds to a pseudogene. The CDR3 totals 18 residues. The CDR3 coding sequence is TGTGCCAGCACTGTCCTTCTGACAGGCTATCGCATCCCCTACGAGCAGTACTTC. It is translated as CASTVLLTGYRIPYEQYF.

J is TRBJ2-1 and V is TRBV9, with TRBD2 matching 13 bases. The CDR3 sequence is 15 residues long. CDR1 is SGDLS, CDR2 YYNGEE, per germline. With 5 bases clipped from V and 7 bases from J, the junction kept 6 bases outside the gene matches. CDR3 loop: CASSLTSGRGNEQFF. The CDR3 DNA reads TGTGCCAGCAGTCTTACTAGCGGGAGGGGTAATGAGCAGTTCTTC.

The chain joins TRBV6-5 to TRBJ2-7; weak D call: TRBD2 (6 bases). V lost 5 bases to trimming and J lost 7 bases, with 12 bases between them. CDR3 length: 12 residues. Germline V gives CDR1 MNHEY, CDR2 SVGAGI. Here the CDR3 DNA reads TGTGCCAGCAGTCCGGAAGGAGGGGAGCAGTACTTC. Translation gives CASSPEGGEQYF.

The chain joins TRBV6-5 to TRBJ1-6, with D possibly being TRBD1 (5 bases). Trimming stripped 2 bases from V and 7 bases from J, with 9 bases between. Germline V gives CDR1 MNHEY, CDR2 SVGAGI. CDR3 size: 14 residues. CDR3 in DNA: TGTGCCAGCAGTTACGACAGTGGAAATTCACCCCTCCACTTT. As protein: CASSYDSGNSPLHF.

This clone showed up just a few times. The chain uses TRBV4-3 and TRBJ1-2; no firm D call. Per germline, CDR1 LGHNA and CDR2 YSLEER. V was trimmed by 0 bases and J by 4 bases, leaving 9 bases between them. The CDR3 covers 14 residues. The CDR3 nucleotides read TGCGCCAGCAGCCAAGATTGGGCGATCTATGGCTACACCTTC. Its protein is CASSQDWAIYGYTF.

This rearrangement joins TRBV5-4 to TRBJ2-3, with TRBD2 matching 12 bases. Germline CDR1 and CDR2: SGHNT and YYREEE (reference sequence). With V trimmed by 4 bases and J by 1 base, 10 bases remained unmatched. The CDR3 runs to 18 residues. The CDR3 loop is CASSPKTSGGWGTDTQYF. CDR3 DNA sequence: TGTGCCAGCAGCCCCAAGACTAGCGGGGGATGGGGCACAGATACGCAGTATTTT. Full variable domain (rest looked up from reference TRBV5-4 and TRBJ2-3): ETGVTQSPTHLIKTRGQQVTLRCSSQSGHNTVSWYQQALGQGPQFIFQYYREEENGRGNFPPRFSGLQFPNYSSELNVNALELDDSALYLCASSPKTSGGWGTDTQYFGPGTRLTVL.

The rearrangement uses TRBV28 and TRBJ2-1; 8 bases map to TRBD1. From germline, CDR1 is MDHEN and CDR2 SYDVKM. V trimming: 8 bases; J trimming: 3 bases; junction bases outside the gene matches: 9. The CDR3 is 15 residues long. Written as DNA, the CDR3 is TGTGCCAGCGGACGAACAGGGGGAGTCTACAATGAGCAGTTCTTC. The encoded protein is CASGRTGGVYNEQFF.

The sample holds one count of this clone. The rearrangement uses TRBV18 and TRBJ2-5, with TRBD2 matching over 9 bases. Per the germline V gene, CDR1 is KGHSH and CDR2 is LQKENI. V was pared by 3 bases and J by 4 bases, with 9 bases of the junction left unmatched. The CDR3 is 16 amino acids. This CDR3 is CASSPGLAGSSETQYF. CDR3 nucleotide sequence: TGTGCCAGCTCACCGGGGCTAGCGGGATCTTCAGAGACCCAGTACTTC.

V gene TRBV5-4 combines with J gene TRBJ2-5; D might be TRBD1 (5 bases). The CDR3 length is 13 residues. Trimming pared 4 bases from V and 3 bases from J, leaving 10 bases between. Germline CDR1 and CDR2: SGHNT and YYREEE (reference sequence). The DNA of the CDR3 is TGTGCCAGCAGCCCAGACAGTGAAGAGACCCAGTACTTC. It specifies CASSPDSEETQYF.

V usage is TRBV28 and J usage is TRBJ2-5, with TRBD2 as a possible D gene (6 bases). This CDR3 has 15 amino acids. The germline V gene has CDR1 MDHEN and CDR2 SYDVKM. V dropped 7 bases and J dropped 2 bases, with 17 bases sitting between them. The CDR3 sequence is CASTRYSGGQETQYF. The CDR3 nucleotides read TGTGCCAGCACCCGATATAGCGGTGGGCAAGAGACCCAGTACTTC.

The CDR3 loop reads CASRREEVGNQPQHF. The CDR3, as DNA: TGTGCCAGCAGACGGGAGGAAGTTGGCAATCAGCCCCAGCATTTT. The gene calls are TRBV19 and TRBJ1-5; the D is unclear. The ends were cut back, 9 bases at V and 2 bases at J, with 17 bases in the middle. The CDR3 length is 15 residues. In germline, CDR1 is LNHDA, CDR2 SQIVND (reference sequence).